This record covers a single TCR beta chain. No antigen is known for it. Nothing much larger sits one base from this clone, and base qualities are not available. The donors were included in the validation cohort of over a hundred subjects, a group kept apart from the approximately 700-subject first cohort. The library was built by means of the immunoSEQ multiplex PCR assay. Processing in the source paper ran as follows. A statistical classification framework was developed to diagnose cytomegalovirus status using the catalog of TCR beta chain sequences. Imported from immuneACCESS, the table was reduced by TCRdb to in-frame sequences with V and J called. These copies leave out some clones; in studies compared against another copy, an unresolved V gene accounts for under half, and the cause of the remainder is not known. V and J calls and clone size are those listed in that table; D and trimming were worked out from the DNA. The sample contains about 84,000 clones, roughly 90% of them found a single time. 2.1% of the sample lies in the top ten.

This record comes from a study of cytomegalovirus exposure and HLA in healthy donors (dated by TCRdb to 2015 to 2018). About the investigation overall: A later analysis indicated that the roughly 130 validation repertoires were generated on the platform also employed for the roughly 730 repertoires of the first cohort. The study was designed to test whether signatures of past pathogen exposure could be identified by cataloging public T cell receptors. A separate validation cohort of 100 to 150 different subjects was used in addition to the roughly 670-subject first cohort. The study combined high-throughput TCR immunosequencing, statistical association of individual TCRs with disease status, and machine learning to predict cytomegalovirus infection status. The research as a whole found: In vitro tests confirmed that a few of the cytomegalovirus-associated TCR beta chains recognize cytomegalovirus antigens. The classifier was reported to diagnose cytomegalovirus status with high specificity and sensitivity in both the original cohort and the validation cohort. Of the cluster scores, approximately 95% were above 0 in a later analysis, which found that TCRs clustered in the first cohort also tended to co-occur in the 130 or so validation repertoires. In the study, some 160 TCR beta chains were listed as associated with cytomegalovirus. Across donors, most TCR sequences were observed very rarely, whereas some public TCRs were present in many individuals. The authors suggested that the approach could potentially be generalized to other disease states and immunological phenotypes. A later analysis had no HLA typing for the validation cohort, so co-occurrence there was scored across all 130 or so repertoires.

The sequence was collected from a young man in good health and CMV-seronegative. The source material was PBMCs.

The CDR3 has the sequence CSVGAGNTEAFF. In nucleotide form, the sequence is TGCAGCGTTGGGGCAGGGAACACTGAAGCTTTCTTT. This chain joins TRBV29-1 to TRBJ1-1, with the D gene uncertain. V was cut back by 4 bases and J by 1 base, leaving a gap of 7 bases between them. Spanning cysteine to phenylalanine, the CDR3 consists of 12 amino acids. Only the CDR3 portion is preserved as DNA: 36 bases, with reading frame beginning at the first base. As encoded in the germline V gene, CDR1 is SQVTM while CDR2 is ANQGSEA.